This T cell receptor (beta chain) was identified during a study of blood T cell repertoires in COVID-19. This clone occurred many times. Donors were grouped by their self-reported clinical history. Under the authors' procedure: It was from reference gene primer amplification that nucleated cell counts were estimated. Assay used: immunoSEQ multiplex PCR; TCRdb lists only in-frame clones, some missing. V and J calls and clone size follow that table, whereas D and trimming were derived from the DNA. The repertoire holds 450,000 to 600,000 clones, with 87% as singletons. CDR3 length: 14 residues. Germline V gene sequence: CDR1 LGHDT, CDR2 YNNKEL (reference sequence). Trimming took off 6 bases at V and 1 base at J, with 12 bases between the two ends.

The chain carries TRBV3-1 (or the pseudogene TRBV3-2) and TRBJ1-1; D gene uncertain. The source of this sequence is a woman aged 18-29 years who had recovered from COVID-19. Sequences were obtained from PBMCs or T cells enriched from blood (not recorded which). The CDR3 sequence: CASSGREGNTEAFF. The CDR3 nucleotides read TGTGCCAGCAGTGGGAGGGAGGGGAACACTGAAGCTTTCTTT.